Described below is a single T cell receptor beta chain sequence and its context. TCRdb's table, derived via immunoSEQ multiplex PCR, lists solely in-frame clones and lacks some. The table includes more than 20,000 clones, just over 90% detected once. The data derive from a study of control samples from healthy donors and cancer patients. The CDR3 spans 12 residues. The V end was cut by 5 bases, the J end by 7 bases, with 9 bases between. Germline CDR1 MNHEY, CDR2 SVGEGT. The chain has TRBV6-2 or TRBV6-3 and TRBJ2-1; D is unclear. The source of this sequence is a man aged 45-65 years with lung cancer. The sample was PBMCs. In DNA form, the CDR3 reads TGTGCCAGCAGTCAAACTCGGAATGAGCAGTTCTTC. Protein: CASSQTRNEQFF.